This T cell receptor beta chain appears in the sequencing data of a study of blood T cells in healthy people across ages. Whole-study findings and limits: Naive T cell percentage showed a strong correlation with TCR beta diversity. Age showed a roughly linear inverse relationship with TCR beta diversity per million T cells.

The V and J ends lost 11 bases and 7 bases respectively, with 27 bases between them. Germline values: CDR1 SNHLY, CDR2 FYNNEI. The CDR3 loop spans 15 amino acids. The use of a sample-barcoded 5' primer and a J-beta primer mix characterized a second PCR of roughly 7 to 11 cycles. CDR3-containing paired-end reads numbered at least 2.5 million in each sample. TCRdb re-called the 5' RACE reads through MiXCR, storing one row per CDR3 protein. The table shows roughly 1,300,000 distinct CDR3 sequences, with approximately 60% occurring only once. Note on this clonotype: Its antigen remains unknown.

The sequence came from a man younger than 30 in good health. This rearrangement joins TRBV2 to TRBJ2-7, with D perhaps matching TRBD1 or TRBD2 (5 bases each). Sample: blood. The CDR3, as DNA: TGTGCCGGTCTCGGGACCGGGAATGCGGGCAATGAGCAGTACTTC. Translated, it gives CAGLGTGNAGNEQYF.